This T cell receptor beta chain is drawn from a study of cytomegalovirus exposure and HLA in healthy donors (dated by TCRdb to the late 2010s). Regarding the complete study: According to an earlier analysis of 587 of the donors, roughly 180 million T cells yielded roughly 110 million unique TCR beta sequences and about 300 Gb of sequence data. An early release that covered around 590 HLA-typed donors contained about 300 gigabases of sequencing data and about 93 million unique TCR sequences. Of the roughly 400 genotyped donors, 81% were placed in the genetic ancestry cluster associated with self-reported Caucasian donors. The study aimed to test whether cataloging public T cell receptors could reveal signatures of past pathogen exposure. Using immunosequencing, the study profiled T cell repertoires from about 650 subjects and related those repertoires to cytomegalovirus serostatus. Besides the first cohort of under 700 subjects, a separate validation cohort made up of over 100 different subjects was used. The study combined high-throughput TCR immunosequencing, statistical association of individual TCRs with disease status, and machine learning to predict cytomegalovirus infection status. A later analysis re-analyzed previously published TCR beta repertoires from 666 donors and added high-resolution HLA genotyping to study TCR occurrence patterns. The later analysis used no new phenotypic data to find candidate immune exposures, relying instead on TCR beta sequences and their occurrence across donors. An earlier analysis of some 500 of the donors applied high-throughput TCR beta sequencing to assess whether each TCR beta V gene segment acted as functional or pseudogenic. Alongside the repertoire data, information on donor age, sex, ethnicity and CMV serostatus was compiled. In a later genetic analysis, genome-wide SNP genotypes for about 55% of the 666 donors were used, and that subset was treated as a discovery cohort. All discovery cohort repertoires had been generated on a single sequencing platform. Class I and class II HLA loci were covered by the typing at four-digit resolution. Typing coverage differed by locus: A, B, C, DRB1 and DQB1 were typed in roughly 620-640 donors, DQA1 in about 500, DPA1 in 600 to 610, and DPB1 in around 490. Because of strong linkage in the cohort, roughly 5 DR-DQ haplotypes were treated as single units for association and clustering. Among about 410 genotyped donors of the cohort, an average of approximately 240,000 unique TCR beta nucleotide sequences was sequenced per donor, of which about 19% were non-productive. Overall study outcomes, separate from this receptor: Roughly uniform sequencing depth across donors was assumed in presence/absence analyses, although this assumption may not hold. In a later analysis, some 17,000 TCR beta sequences were associated with specific HLA alleles at a false discovery rate of 0.05. Only TCR beta chains were sequenced in this cohort, and the absence of alpha or paired-chain data limited detectable features. The study listed 164 TCR beta chains as associated with cytomegalovirus. Correlated functional status among segregating V segments might reflect linkage disequilibrium, but an unknown experimental factor could not be ruled out. A later genetic analysis associated a missense DCLRE1C variant with V-gene and J-gene trimming of TCR beta chains, and an independent cohort replicated the association. For the cohort, immune exposure information was limited to CMV serostatus. Assigning TCR associations to individual alleles was difficult when HLA alleles, especially DR and DQ, strongly co-occurred. Most TCR sequences were observed very rarely across donors, whereas some public TCRs were present in many individuals. Because the 87-base-pair reads could not distinguish some IMGT-functional V segments, including TRBV6-2 and TRBV6-3, those segments were excluded. The classifier was reported to diagnose cytomegalovirus status with high specificity and sensitivity in both the original and validation cohorts. Roughly 15 rarely observed V segments, including chromosome 9 orphons, were excluded from the earlier analysis of almost 600 of the donors because counts were too low. Compared with equally common non-associated chains, HLA-associated TCR beta chains in a later analysis were more clonally expanded and had lower generation probabilities. A further reported finding was that TCR beta sequences accurately predicted the HLA-A and HLA-B alleles for most subjects in the first cohort. In an earlier analysis of more than 500 of the donors, most TCR beta V segments appeared in productive rearrangements about 90% or about 30% of the time, broadly matching IMGT annotations. According to a later analysis, most CMV-associated TCR beta chains appeared to be HLA-restricted, and the HLA associations seemed to be driven largely by CMV exposure. According to the authors, the approach could potentially be generalized to other disease states and immunological phenotypes. Because HLA typing was unavailable for some donors at each locus, only the typed subset was used in association tests. Three of the identified cytomegalovirus-associated TCR beta chains were confirmed in vitro to be specific for cytomegalovirus antigens. The sequencing pipeline was judged likely to have produced a cluster of highly shared sequence variants as a technical artifact. In a later analysis, several top co-occurrence clusters were reported to appear linked to parvovirus B19, influenza, CMV and Epstein-Barr virus. A later genetic analysis reported fewer N-insertions in productive TCRs among donors in an Asian-associated ancestry cluster than the approximately 700-donor mean. In a later analysis, the rate of TCR association differed among HLA loci, with DRB1 alleles having the most associated TCRs and HLA-C alleles having the fewest.

The library was produced with the immunoSEQ multiplex PCR assay. The multiplex PCR relied on a mix of 60 forward primers for TCR Vbeta segments and 13 reverse primers for TCR Jbeta segments. A multiplex PCR assay on genomic DNA amplified the CDR3 region of rearranged TCR beta genes. The Illumina HiSeq System was used to sequence the amplified TCR beta libraries as 87-base-pair reads. For the original study's pipeline: In a later analysis, some 80 million unique TCR beta chains were counted across the roughly 610 repertoires, and around 10 million of these chains were shared by at least two donors. A nearest-neighbor algorithm error-corrected the raw reads and collapsed the reads into unique sequences, merging closely related sequences to remove PCR and sequencing errors. CDR3 sequences were aligned to IMGT reference sequences to assign V, D and J gene segments. Each retained sequence needed at least a six-nucleotide match to both a V gene segment and a J gene segment. Rearrangements were called productive when the CDR3 lacked stop codons and stayed in frame with V and J; all others were non-productive. Following IMGT convention, CDR3 was defined as the stretch from the second conserved V-encoded cysteine to the conserved J-encoded phenylalanine. In an earlier analysis of more than 550 of the donors, sequences lacking an unambiguous match to a single V gene segment were excluded. An earlier analysis of approximately 590 of the donors called V segments functional above 56.7% productive rearrangements and segregating when the between-donor standard deviation exceeded 5%. To diagnose cytomegalovirus status from the catalog of TCR beta chain sequences, a statistical classification framework was built. In a later analysis, TCR nucleotide sequences were compared against IMGT/GENE-DB human TR gene sequences so that V and J genes could be assigned. Using the TCRdist pipeline, a later analysis assigned CDR3 sequences along with most-parsimonious VDJ recombination scenarios. A later analysis defined each TCR beta chain by its CDR3 amino acid sequence plus V-gene family, and excluded reads lacking a unique V-gene family. In a later analysis, around 600 highly shared, low-generation-probability nucleotide sequences were removed to address suspected cross-contamination and a sequencing artifact. In a later analysis, a clonal expansion index was calculated for each public chain from normalized within-repertoire ranks of inferred template counts. In a later analysis, generation probabilities were computed using a VDJ recombination model fitted to out-of-frame rearrangements, and the results were checked against IGoR. A later analysis scored TCR-TCR, TCR-HLA and TCR-CMV co-occurrence with hypergeometric tests, applying a repertoire-size bias correction to TCR pairs. False discovery rates were estimated in a later analysis by permuting HLA or CMV assignments 20 times. In a later analysis, co-occurring TCRs were grouped using DBSCAN, and TCRdist sequence similarity was added for clustering within HLA-allele-positive subsets. Repertoires with fewer than 30,000 or more than 120,000 public chains, plus five repertoires with anomalous nucleotide sharing, were excluded from co-occurrence clustering. TCRdb carries this immuneACCESS record with in-frame sequences only. Its versions omit some clonotypes, under half of them owing to an unresolved V gene in the studies checked, with the rest unexplained. V and J calls plus clone size are reproduced from that table; the DNA served to infer D and trimming. The sample contains 90,000 to 150,000 clones, 80% to 85% of them found a single time. 2.2% of the sample rests with the top ten.

Comments on this clone: Its specific antigen is unknown. Per-nucleotide qualities are absent, and no much larger clonotype sits a single base away.

The CDR3 has 14 amino acids, counting the end cysteine and phenylalanine. The kept DNA is CDR3 alone, 42 bases in frame from the first base. V gives up 2 bases and J gives up 5 bases, and the segment between their germline ends measures 10 bases. The germline V gene yields KGHSH for CDR1 and LQKENI for CDR2. The cohort comprised more than 550 healthy bone marrow donors. Cohort members were all nominally healthy when sampled, although unrecorded immune exposures were likely present. The donor was CMV seronegative and was included in the group of approximately 350 seronegative cohort members. Each donor provided a peripheral blood sample, and peripheral blood mononuclear cells were used for TCR beta sequencing. The Qiagen DNeasy Blood Extraction Kit was used to extract genomic DNA from the blood cell samples.

The sequencing sample was made of PBMCs. The sequence was collected from a woman aged 40 to 55 in good health and CMV-seronegative. The chain is assembled from TRBV18 and TRBJ1-5; no D segment can be confidently identified. The DNA reads as follows: TGTGCCAGCTCACCAATAAACGGGGATCAGCCCCAGCATTTT. Its translation is CASSPINGDQPQHF.